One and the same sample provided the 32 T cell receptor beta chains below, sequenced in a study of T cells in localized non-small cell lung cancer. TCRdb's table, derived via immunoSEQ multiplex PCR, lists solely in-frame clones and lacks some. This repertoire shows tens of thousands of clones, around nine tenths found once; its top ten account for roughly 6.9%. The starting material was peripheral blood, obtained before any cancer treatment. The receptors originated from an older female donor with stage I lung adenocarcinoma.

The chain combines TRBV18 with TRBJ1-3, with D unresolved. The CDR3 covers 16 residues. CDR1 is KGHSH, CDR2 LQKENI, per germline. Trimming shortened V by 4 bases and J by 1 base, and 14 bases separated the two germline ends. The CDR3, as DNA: TGTGCCAGCTCACTAGATCAGCCTCTATCTGGAAACACCATATATTTT. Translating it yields CASSLDQPLSGNTIYF. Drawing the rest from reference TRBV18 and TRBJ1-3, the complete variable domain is NAGVMQNPRHLVRRRGQEARLRCSPMKGHSHVYWYRQLPEEGLKFMVYLQKENIIDESGMPKERFSAEFPKEGPSILRIQQVVRGDSAAYFCASSLDQPLSGNTIYFGEGSWLTVV.

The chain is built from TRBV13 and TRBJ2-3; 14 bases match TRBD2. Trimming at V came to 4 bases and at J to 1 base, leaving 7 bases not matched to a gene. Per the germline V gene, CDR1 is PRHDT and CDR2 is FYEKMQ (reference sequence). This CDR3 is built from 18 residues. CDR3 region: CASSSTSGGAFGTDTQYF. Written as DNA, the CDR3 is TGTGCCAGCAGCTCGACTAGCGGGGGGGCCTTTGGCACAGATACGCAGTATTTT.

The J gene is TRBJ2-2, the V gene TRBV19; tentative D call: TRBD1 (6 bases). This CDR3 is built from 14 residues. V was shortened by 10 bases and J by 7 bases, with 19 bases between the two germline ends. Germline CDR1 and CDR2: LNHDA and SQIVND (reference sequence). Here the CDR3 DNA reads TGTGCCACCAGCCAACAGGGTAGTATCGGGGAGCTGTTTTTT. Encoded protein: CATSQQGSIGELFF. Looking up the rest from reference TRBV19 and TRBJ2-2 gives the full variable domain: DGGITQSPKYLFRKEGQNVTLSCEQNLNHDAMYWYRQDPGQGLRLIYYSQIVNDFQKGDIAEGYSVSREKKESFPLTVTSAQKNPTAFYLCATSQQGSIGELFFGEGSRLTVL.

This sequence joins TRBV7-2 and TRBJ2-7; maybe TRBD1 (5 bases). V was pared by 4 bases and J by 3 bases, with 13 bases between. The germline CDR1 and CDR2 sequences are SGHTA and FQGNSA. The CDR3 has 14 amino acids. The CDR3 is CASSSSDTLYEQYF. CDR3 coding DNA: TGTGCCAGCAGCTCTTCGGACACCCTCTACGAGCAGTACTTC.

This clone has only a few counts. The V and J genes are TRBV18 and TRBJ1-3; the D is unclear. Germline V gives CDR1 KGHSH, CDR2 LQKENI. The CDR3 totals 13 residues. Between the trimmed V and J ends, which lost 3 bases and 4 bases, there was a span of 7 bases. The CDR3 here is CASSPPNGNTIYF. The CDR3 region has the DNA TGTGCCAGCTCACCGCCAAACGGAAACACCATATATTTT.

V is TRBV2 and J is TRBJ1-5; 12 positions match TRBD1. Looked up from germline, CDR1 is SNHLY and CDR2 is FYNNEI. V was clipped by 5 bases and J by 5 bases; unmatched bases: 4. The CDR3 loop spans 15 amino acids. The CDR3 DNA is TGTGCCAGCAGTTCGAGGGACAGGGGGCATCAGCCCCAGCATTTT. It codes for CASSSRDRGHQPQHF.

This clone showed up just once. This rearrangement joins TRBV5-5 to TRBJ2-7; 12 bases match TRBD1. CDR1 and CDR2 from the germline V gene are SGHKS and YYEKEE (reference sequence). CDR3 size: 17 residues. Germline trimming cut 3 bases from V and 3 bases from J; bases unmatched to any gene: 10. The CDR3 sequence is CASSSSTGTGGVYEQYF. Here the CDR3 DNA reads TGTGCCAGCAGCTCATCCACCGGGACAGGGGGCGTCTACGAGCAGTACTTC.

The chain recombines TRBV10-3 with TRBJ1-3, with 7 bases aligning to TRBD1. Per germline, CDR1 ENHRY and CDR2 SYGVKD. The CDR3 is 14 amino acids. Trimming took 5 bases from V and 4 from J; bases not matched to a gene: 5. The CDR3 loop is CAISPKQGGNTIYF. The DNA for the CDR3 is TGTGCCATCAGTCCAAAACAGGGGGGAAACACCATATATTTT.

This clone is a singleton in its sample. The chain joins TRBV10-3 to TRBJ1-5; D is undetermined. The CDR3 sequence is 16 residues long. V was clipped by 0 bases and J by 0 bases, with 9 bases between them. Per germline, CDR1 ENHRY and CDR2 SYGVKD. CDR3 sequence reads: CAISESRSLSNQPQHF. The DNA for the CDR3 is TGTGCCATCAGTGAGTCCAGATCCCTTAGCAATCAGCCCCAGCATTTT.

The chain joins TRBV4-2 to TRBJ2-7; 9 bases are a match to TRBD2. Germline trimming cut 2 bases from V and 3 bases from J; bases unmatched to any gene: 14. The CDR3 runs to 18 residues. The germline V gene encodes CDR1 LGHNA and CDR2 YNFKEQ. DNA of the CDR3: TGTGCCAGCAGCCAAAACTTAGCGGGGGCGAACCTCAACTACGAGCAGTACTTC. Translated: CASSQNLAGANLNYEQYF.

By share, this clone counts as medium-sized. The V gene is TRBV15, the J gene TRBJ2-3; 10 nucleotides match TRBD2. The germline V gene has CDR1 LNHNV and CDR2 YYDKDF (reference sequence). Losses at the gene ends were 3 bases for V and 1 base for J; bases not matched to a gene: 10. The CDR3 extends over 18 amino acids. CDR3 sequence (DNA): TGTGCCACCAGCAGCGCCCTAGCGGGGGTTATTGGCACAGATACGCAGTATTTT. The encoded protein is CATSSALAGVIGTDTQYF.

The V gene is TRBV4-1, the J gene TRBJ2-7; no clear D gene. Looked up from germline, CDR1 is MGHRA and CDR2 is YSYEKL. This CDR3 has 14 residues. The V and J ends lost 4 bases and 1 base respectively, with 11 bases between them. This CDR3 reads CASSLGLGSYEQYF. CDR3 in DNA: TGCGCCAGCAGCCTCGGTTTGGGGTCCTACGAGCAGTACTTC.

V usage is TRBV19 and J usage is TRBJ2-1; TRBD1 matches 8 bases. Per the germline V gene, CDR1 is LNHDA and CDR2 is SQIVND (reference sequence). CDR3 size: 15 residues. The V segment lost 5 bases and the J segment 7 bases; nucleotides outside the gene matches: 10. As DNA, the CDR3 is TGTGCCAGTAGTCGACAGGGGTCAAGTAGAAATGAGCAGTTCTTC. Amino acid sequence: CASSRQGSSRNEQFF.

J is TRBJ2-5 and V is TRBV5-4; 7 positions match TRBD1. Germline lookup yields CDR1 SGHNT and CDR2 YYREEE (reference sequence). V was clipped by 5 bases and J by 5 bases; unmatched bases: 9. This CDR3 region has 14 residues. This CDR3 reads CASSPEGAGETQYF. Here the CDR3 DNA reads TGTGCCAGCAGTCCCGAGGGGGCAGGGGAGACCCAGTACTTC.

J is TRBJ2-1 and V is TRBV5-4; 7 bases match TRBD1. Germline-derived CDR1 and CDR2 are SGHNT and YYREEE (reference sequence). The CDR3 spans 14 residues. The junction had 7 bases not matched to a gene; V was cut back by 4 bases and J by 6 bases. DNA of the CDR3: TGTGCCAGCAGCCCCGGACAGGATCCCAATGAGCAGTTCTTC. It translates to CASSPGQDPNEQFF.

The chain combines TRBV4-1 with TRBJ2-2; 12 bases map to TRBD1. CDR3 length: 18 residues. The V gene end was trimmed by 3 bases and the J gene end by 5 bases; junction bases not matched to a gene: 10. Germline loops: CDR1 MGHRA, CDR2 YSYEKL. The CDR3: CASSHSRDRGLRTGELFF. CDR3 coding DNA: TGCGCCAGCAGCCACTCCCGGGACAGGGGGCTTCGGACCGGGGAGCTGTTTTTT.

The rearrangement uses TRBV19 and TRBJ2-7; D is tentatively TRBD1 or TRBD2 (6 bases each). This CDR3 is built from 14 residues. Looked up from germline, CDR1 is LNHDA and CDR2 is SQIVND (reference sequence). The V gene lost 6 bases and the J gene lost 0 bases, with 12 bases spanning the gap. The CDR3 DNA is TGTGCCAGTAGCCGGGGGCAGCCCTCCTACGAGCAGTACTTC. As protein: CASSRGQPSYEQYF.

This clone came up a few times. The CDR3 sequence: CASSLEGVNTEAFF. The DNA for the CDR3 is TGCGCCAGCAGCTTGGAAGGGGTGAACACTGAAGCTTTCTTT. J is TRBJ1-1 and V is TRBV5-1, with a tentative D call TRBD1 (5 bases). The V gene's germline CDR1 is SGHRS and CDR2 YFSETQ. Trimming shortened V by 0 bases and J by 0 bases, and 6 bases separated the two germline ends. There are 14 residues in the CDR3.

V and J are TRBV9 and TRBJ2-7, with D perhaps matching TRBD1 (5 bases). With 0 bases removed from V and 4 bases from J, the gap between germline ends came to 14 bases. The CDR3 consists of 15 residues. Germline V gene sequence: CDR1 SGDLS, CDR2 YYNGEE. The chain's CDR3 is CASSVGVRAAYEQYF. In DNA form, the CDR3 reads TGTGCCAGCAGCGTAGGGGTCAGGGCCGCGTACGAGCAGTACTTC.

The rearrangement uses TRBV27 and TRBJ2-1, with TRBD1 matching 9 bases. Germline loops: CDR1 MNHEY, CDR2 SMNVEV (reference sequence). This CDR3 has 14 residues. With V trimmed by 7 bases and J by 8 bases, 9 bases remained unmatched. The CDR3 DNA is TGTGCCAGCAAATACGACAGGGGGGCATATGAGCAGTTCTTC. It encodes CASKYDRGAYEQFF.

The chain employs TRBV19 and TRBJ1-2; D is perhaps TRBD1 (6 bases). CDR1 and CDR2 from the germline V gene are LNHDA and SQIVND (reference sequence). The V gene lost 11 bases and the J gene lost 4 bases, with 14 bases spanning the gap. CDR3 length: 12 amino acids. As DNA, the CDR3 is TGTGCCTGCGAGGGGGTAGGCTATGGCTACACCTTC. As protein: CACEGVGYGYTF.

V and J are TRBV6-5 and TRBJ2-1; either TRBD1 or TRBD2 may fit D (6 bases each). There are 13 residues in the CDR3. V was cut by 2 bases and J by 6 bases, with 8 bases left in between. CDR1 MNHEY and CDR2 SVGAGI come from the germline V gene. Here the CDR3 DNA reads TGTGCCAGCAGTTACAAGGGGGGCAATGAGCAGTTCTTC. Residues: CASSYKGGNEQFF.

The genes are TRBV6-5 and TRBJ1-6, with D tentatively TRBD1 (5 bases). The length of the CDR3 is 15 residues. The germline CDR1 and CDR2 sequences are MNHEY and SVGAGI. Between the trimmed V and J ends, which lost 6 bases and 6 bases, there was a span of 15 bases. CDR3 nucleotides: TGTGCCAGCAGCCCCGGAGGGGAGGGTAATTCACCCCTCCACTTT. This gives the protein CASSPGGEGNSPLHF.

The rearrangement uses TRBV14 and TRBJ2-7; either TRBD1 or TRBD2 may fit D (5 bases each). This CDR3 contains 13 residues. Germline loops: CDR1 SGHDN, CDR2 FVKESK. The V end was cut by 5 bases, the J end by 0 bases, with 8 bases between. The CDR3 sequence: CASSGTDSYEQYF. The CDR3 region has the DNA TGTGCCAGCAGCGGGACGGACTCCTACGAGCAGTACTTC.

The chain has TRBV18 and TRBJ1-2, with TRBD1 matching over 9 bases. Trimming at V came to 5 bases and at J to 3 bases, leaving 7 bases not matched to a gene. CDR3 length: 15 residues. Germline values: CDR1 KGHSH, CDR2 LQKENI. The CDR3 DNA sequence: TGTGCCAGCTCAACGGGGGACAGGGTTCACTATGGCTACACCTTC. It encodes CASSTGDRVHYGYTF.

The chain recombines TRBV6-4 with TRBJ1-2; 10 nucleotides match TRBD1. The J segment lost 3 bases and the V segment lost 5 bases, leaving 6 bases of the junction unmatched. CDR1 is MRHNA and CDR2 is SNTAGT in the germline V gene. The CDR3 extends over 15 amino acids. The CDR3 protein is CASSYRQGADYGYTF. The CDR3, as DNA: TGTGCCAGCAGTTACCGACAGGGGGCGGACTATGGCTACACCTTC.

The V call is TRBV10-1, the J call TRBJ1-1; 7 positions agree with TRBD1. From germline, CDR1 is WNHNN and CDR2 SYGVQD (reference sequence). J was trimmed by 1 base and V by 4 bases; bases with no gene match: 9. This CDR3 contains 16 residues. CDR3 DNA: TGCGCCAGCAGTGTTGCCCGAGGGGACAGGAACACTGAAGCTTTCTTT. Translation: CASSVARGDRNTEAFF.

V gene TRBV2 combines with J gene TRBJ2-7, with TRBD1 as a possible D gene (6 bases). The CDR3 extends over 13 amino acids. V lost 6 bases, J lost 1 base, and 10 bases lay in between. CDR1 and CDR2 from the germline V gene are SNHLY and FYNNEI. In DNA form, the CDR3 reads TGTGCCAGCAGCGTGAGGGGGTCCTACGAGCAGTACGTC. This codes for CASSVRGSYEQYV.

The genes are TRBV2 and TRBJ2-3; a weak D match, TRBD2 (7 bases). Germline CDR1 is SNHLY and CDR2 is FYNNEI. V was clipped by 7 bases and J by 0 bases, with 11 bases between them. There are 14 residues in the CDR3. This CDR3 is CASTGGRSTDTQYF. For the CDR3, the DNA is TGTGCCAGCACGGGGGGCAGAAGCACAGATACGCAGTATTTT.

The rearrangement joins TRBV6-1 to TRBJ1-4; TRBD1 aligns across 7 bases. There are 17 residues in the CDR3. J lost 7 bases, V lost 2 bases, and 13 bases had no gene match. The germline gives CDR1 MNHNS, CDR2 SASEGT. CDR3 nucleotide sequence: TGTGCCAGCAGTGAATGGGGGCGACAGGGTATGGGTGAAAAACTGTTTTTT. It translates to CASSEWGRQGMGEKLFF.

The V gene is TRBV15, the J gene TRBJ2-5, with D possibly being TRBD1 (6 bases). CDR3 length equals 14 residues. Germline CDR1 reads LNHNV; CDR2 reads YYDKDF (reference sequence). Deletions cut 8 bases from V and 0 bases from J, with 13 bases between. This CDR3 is CATQGYGYQETQYF. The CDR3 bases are TGTGCCACCCAGGGGTATGGGTACCAAGAGACCCAGTACTTC.

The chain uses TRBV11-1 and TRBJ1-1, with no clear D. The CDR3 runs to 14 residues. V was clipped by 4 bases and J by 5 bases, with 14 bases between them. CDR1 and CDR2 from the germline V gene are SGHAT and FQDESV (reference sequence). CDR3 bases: TGTGCCAGCAGCTGGAGGGCCTCGAGGACTGAAGCTTTCTTT. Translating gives CASSWRASRTEAFF.